The 30 T cell receptor beta chains reported below all come from one sample, sequenced in a study of T-cell memory formation after mild COVID-19 (dated by TCRdb to about 2021). The library relied on 5' RACE. TCRdb names Illumina NovaSeq 6000 as the instrument used. TCRdb reworked the public reads: Q25 trimming with fastp, MiXCR clone assembly, productive beta chains retained. CDR3 protein duplicates are merged, each entry listing the most common genes and DNA. The sample yields approximately 260,000 distinct CDR3 sequences; around 15% were counted once. 20% to 25% of the sample comes from the top ten. The material sequenced was PBMCs or a T cell subset sorted from them (not recorded which). All receptors come from a man younger than 30 who had mild COVID-19 (a few samples of this study predate the infection). The sample titles of this study are shuffled in the database, so cell type and time point are left out; the donor was told from shared clones.

This clonotype was recorded many times. This chain links TRBV4-2 with TRBJ2-2, with TRBD2 identical over 7 bases. The CDR3 loop spans 13 amino acids. Germline lookup yields CDR1 LGHNA and CDR2 YNFKEQ. After removal of 4 bases from V and 4 bases from J, the junction contained 0 bases not matched to a gene. CDR3 in DNA: TGTGCCAGCAGCCGGACTAGCACCGGGGAGCTGTTTTTT. Its translation: CASSRTSTGELFF.

This clonotype was seen only a few times. This chain joins TRBV20-1 and TRBJ2-5, with 11 bases matching TRBD2. The CDR3 is 16 amino acids. The germline CDR1 and CDR2 sequences are DFQATT and SNEGSKA (reference sequence). V trimming: 0 bases; J trimming: 2 bases; junction bases outside the gene matches: 5. The CDR3 here is CSARDASGGQQETQYF. The CDR3 DNA reads as TGCAGTGCTAGAGATGCTAGCGGGGGGCAACAAGAGACCCAGTACTTC.

The chain is built from TRBV20-1 and TRBJ2-7; D may be TRBD2 (5 bases). Germline assignment: CDR1 DFQATT and CDR2 SNEGSKA (reference sequence). The CDR3 contains 12 residues. Trimming removed 3 bases from V and 2 bases from J, with 8 bases in between. The chain's CDR3 is CSASDYTYEQYF. The CDR3 coding sequence is TGCAGTGCTAGTGACTACACCTACGAGCAGTACTTC.

This clonotype was detected a few times. V is TRBV7-3 and J is TRBJ1-1; perhaps TRBD1 as D (5 bases). Per germline, CDR1 SGHTA and CDR2 FQGTGA. The length of the CDR3 is 12 residues. Trimming shortened V by 5 bases and J by 8 bases, and 12 bases separated the two germline ends. CDR3 sequence: CASSPGGGEAFF. CDR3 coding DNA: TGTGCCAGCAGCCCGGGGGGAGGAGAAGCTTTCTTT.

V gene TRBV4-1 combines with J gene TRBJ1-3, with 7 positions matching TRBD1. V shed 4 bases, J shed 0 bases, and the junction held 9 bases outside the gene matches. This CDR3 comprises 17 residues. Germline CDR1 reads MGHRA; CDR2 reads YSYEKL. The CDR3: CASSRQPGQSSGNTIYF. The CDR3 DNA is TGCGCCAGCAGCCGCCAACCGGGACAGTCCTCTGGAAACACCATATATTTT.

This clonotype was detected many times. The chain joins TRBV5-1 to TRBJ2-3; D possibly matches TRBD1 or TRBD2 (5 bases each). The CDR3 loop spans 15 amino acids. Trimming took 3 bases from V and 4 from J, leaving 15 bases between them. CDR1 and CDR2 (germline): SGHRS, YFSETQ. CDR3 sequence reads: CASSSRDPRADTQYF. In nucleotides, the CDR3 is TGCGCCAGCAGCTCCCGGGACCCGAGGGCAGATACGCAGTATTTT.

The V and J genes are TRBV7-2 and TRBJ2-7; TRBD2 aligns across 10 bases. This CDR3 is 14 amino acids long. Trimming removed 5 bases from V and 2 bases from J; junction bases left unmatched: 3. Germline CDR1 is SGHTA and CDR2 is FQGNSA. The chain's CDR3 is CASSQLAGAYEQYF. Here the CDR3 DNA reads TGTGCCAGCAGCCAGCTAGCGGGGGCCTACGAGCAGTACTTC.

J is TRBJ2-7 and V is TRBV15; D call uncertain. Germline V lookup: CDR1 LNHNV, CDR2 YYDKDF (reference sequence). CDR3 size: 13 residues. Trimming removed 0 bases at V and 5 bases at J, with 8 bases between. Written as DNA, the CDR3 is TGTGCCACCAGCAGAGATCTCTTGAACGAGCAGTACTTC. Translated: CATSRDLLNEQYF.

There are many counts of this clonotype. This chain joins TRBV5-5 and TRBJ1-2; D remains ambiguous. The CDR3 contains 14 residues. Germline lookup yields CDR1 SGHKS and CDR2 YYEKEE (reference sequence). V gave up 2 bases and J gave up 4 bases, with 12 bases separating them. This chain's CDR3 is CASSLVWTSYGYTF. DNA of the CDR3: TGTGCCAGCAGCTTAGTTTGGACGAGCTATGGCTACACCTTC.

As DNA, the CDR3 is TGTGCCAGCAGTTACGTAGGCTCCTTCTACGAGCAGTACTTC. This gives the protein CASSYVGSFYEQYF. This sequence joins TRBV6-2 or TRBV6-3 and TRBJ2-7; D is undetermined. CDR1 is MNHEY, CDR2 SVGEGT, per germline. Trimming cost V 2 bases and J 3 bases, with 11 bases left between them. CDR3 length: 14 residues.

The table lists this clonotype with many counts. The chain joins TRBV6-2 or TRBV6-3 to TRBJ2-1; either TRBD1 or TRBD2 may supply D (5 bases each). The germline V gene encodes CDR1 MNHEY and CDR2 SVGEGT. The CDR3 is 16 residues long. V lost 0 bases and J lost 4, with 13 bases in between. The CDR3 region is CASSYSYGAVYNEQFF. Written as DNA, the CDR3 is TGTGCCAGCAGTTACTCATACGGGGCCGTTTACAATGAGCAGTTCTTC.

This clonotype was detected a few times. This chain connects TRBV6-5 to TRBJ1-2; D is possibly TRBD1 (5 bases). Trimming removed 4 bases from V and 3 bases from J, with 18 bases in between. The germline CDR1 and CDR2 sequences are MNHEY and SVGAGI. The CDR3 contains 16 residues. The CDR3 coding sequence is TGTGCCAGCAGTTTCCGCGGTGGGGGTAGGGACTATGGCTACACCTTC. It yields the protein CASSFRGGGRDYGYTF.

The V gene is TRBV6-4, the J gene TRBJ2-1; 8 positions agree with TRBD1. Germline trimming cut 4 bases from V and 6 bases from J; bases unmatched to any gene: 5. This CDR3 has 14 amino acids. Germline V gene data show CDR1 as MRHNA and CDR2 as SNTAGT. The CDR3 DNA sequence: TGTGCCAGCAGTGGCTTGGGACAGGCCAATGAGCAGTTCTTC. Its protein product is CASSGLGQANEQFF.

This clonotype was picked up a small number of times. The chain is built from TRBV5-5 and TRBJ2-5; D unresolved. The CDR3 has 13 residues. The V gene's germline CDR1 is SGHKS and CDR2 YYEKEE (reference sequence). Between the trimmed V and J ends, which lost 5 bases and 5 bases, there was a span of 13 bases. The CDR3 coding sequence is TGTGCCAGCAGTTACCCTCGGCGGGAGACCCAGTACTTC. Its protein is CASSYPRRETQYF.

The gene calls are TRBV23-1 and TRBJ1-1; D possibly corresponds to TRBD1 (6 bases). TRBV23-1 is assigned to the ORF class and has an uncertain function. V lost 2 bases, J lost 4 bases, and 17 bases lay in between. This CDR3 has 16 amino acids. The CDR3 DNA reads TGCGCCAGCAGTCAAAAGGGGACACCGAAGCCCACTGAAGCTTTCTTT. Its translation is CASSQKGTPKPTEAFF.

Written as DNA, the CDR3 is TGTGCCAGCAGCGACCAGGGGCTGGTTGTATATGAGCAGTTCTTC. It translates to CASSDQGLVVYEQFF. V and J are TRBV9 and TRBJ2-1; D is possibly TRBD1 (6 bases). Trimming took 3 bases from V and 8 from J, leaving 18 bases between them. The CDR3 covers 15 residues. Per germline, CDR1 SGDLS and CDR2 YYNGEE.

This clonotype was detected a few times. This rearrangement joins TRBV4-1 to TRBJ2-1; 11 nucleotides agree with TRBD1. J lost 10 bases, V lost 5 bases, and 7 bases had no gene match. Germline V CDR1 and CDR2: MGHRA, YSYEKL. The CDR3 covers 14 residues. CDR3 residues: CASSFWTGGAEQFF. The CDR3 bases are TGCGCCAGCAGCTTTTGGACAGGGGGCGCGGAGCAGTTCTTC.

The V call is TRBV5-1, the J call TRBJ2-3; TRBD1 is a possible D gene (6 bases). Per the germline V gene, CDR1 is SGHRS and CDR2 is YFSETQ. This CDR3 has 16 amino acids. V lost 1 base and J lost 1, with 13 bases in between. CDR3 residues: CASSLLQGWGTDTQYF. CDR3 coding DNA: TGCGCCAGCAGCTTGTTGCAGGGGTGGGGCACAGATACGCAGTATTTT.

This clonotype appeared a few times. This rearrangement joins TRBV12-3 or TRBV12-4 to TRBJ1-1, with 8 positions matching TRBD1. This CDR3 has 16 amino acids. V was pared by 5 bases and J by 5 bases, with 13 bases of the junction left unmatched. This CDR3 is CASSPDRGEWDTEAFF. The CDR3 DNA reads as TGTGCCAGCAGTCCCGACAGGGGTGAATGGGATACTGAAGCTTTCTTT.

This chain joins TRBV27 and TRBJ1-2, with 8 bases identical to TRBD1. The CDR3 is made up of 14 amino acids. The V segment lost 7 bases and the J segment 4 bases; nucleotides outside the gene matches: 8. Germline-derived CDR1 and CDR2 are MNHEY and SMNVEV (reference sequence). CDR3 sequence: CASTPVGQAYGYTF. CDR3 DNA: TGTGCCAGCACTCCAGTGGGACAGGCCTATGGCTACACCTTC.

This clonotype showed up just a few times. The chain carries TRBV27 and TRBJ1-5; a possible D gene is TRBD1 (5 bases). The germline gives CDR1 MNHEY, CDR2 SMNVEV (reference sequence). The CDR3 has 14 residues. Deletions cut 2 bases from V and 5 bases from J, with 10 bases between. The CDR3 DNA reads as TGTGCCAGCAGTTTAAGAGGGGATCATCAGCCCCAGCATTTT. Translation: CASSLRGDHQPQHF.

This clonotype was counted many times. J is TRBJ2-3 and V is TRBV29-1, with 9 nucleotides matching TRBD1. With V trimmed by 6 bases and J by 3 bases, 13 bases remained unmatched. The germline gives CDR1 SQVTM, CDR2 ANQGSEA. The CDR3 length is 16 residues. CDR3 sequence: CSVTHPDRGVTDTQYF. CDR3 DNA: TGCAGCGTCACCCACCCTGACAGGGGGGTAACAGATACGCAGTATTTT.

Details on this clonotype: One junction end disagrees with the germline gene, perhaps due to a read error. The rearrangement joins TRBV5-1 to TRBJ2-5; D may correspond to TRBD1 or TRBD2 (5 bases each). The length of the CDR3 is 12 residues. The V gene's germline CDR1 is SGHRS and CDR2 YFSETQ. The CDR3 loop reads CASSLGGYSGDF. CDR3 DNA: TGCGCCAGCAGCTTGGGGGGGTACTCCGGGGACTTC.

This clonotype has more than one count but fewer than ten. The rearrangement uses TRBV27 and TRBJ1-1, with TRBD1 identical over 11 bases. The CDR3 covers 14 residues. Germline trimming cut 10 bases from V and 5 bases from J; bases unmatched to any gene: 9. Germline-derived CDR1 and CDR2 are MNHEY and SMNVEV (reference sequence). In DNA, the CDR3 is TGTGCCACTTACCCCGGGACAGGGGGGACTGAAGCTTTCTTT. It codes for CATYPGTGGTEAFF.

J is TRBJ2-3 and V is TRBV9; 7 bases line up with TRBD1. Per the germline V gene, CDR1 is SGDLS and CDR2 is YYNGEE. CDR3 size: 13 residues. Germline trimming cut 4 bases from V and 4 bases from J; bases unmatched to any gene: 3. CDR3 region: CASSPGQPDTQYF. In nucleotides, the CDR3 is TGTGCCAGCAGCCCGGGACAGCCAGATACGCAGTATTTT.

There are a few counts of this clonotype. The J gene is TRBJ2-3, the V gene TRBV20-1, with 8 positions matching TRBD2. The V gene end was trimmed by 3 bases and the J gene end by 1 base; junction bases not matched to a gene: 3. CDR1 DFQATT and CDR2 SNEGSKA come from the germline V gene (reference sequence). This CDR3 comprises 14 residues. The CDR3 loop is CSASSAGGTDTQYF. The CDR3 DNA reads TGCAGTGCTAGCTCAGCGGGGGGCACAGATACGCAGTATTTT.

The chain has TRBV12-3 or TRBV12-4 and TRBJ2-5; D ambiguous. The CDR3 is made up of 13 amino acids. The V and J ends lost 6 bases and 5 bases respectively, with 13 bases between them. The CDR3 DNA is TGTGCCAGCAGCCCGCTAGTAGGTGAGACCCAGTACTTC. Its translation is CASSPLVGETQYF.

This rearrangement joins TRBV2 to TRBJ2-6; D is unclear. CDR1 and CDR2 (germline): SNHLY, FYNNEI. The CDR3 is 14 amino acids. Between the trimmed V and J ends, which lost 4 bases and 4 bases, there was a span of 8 bases. The CDR3 DNA sequence: TGTGCCAGCAGTGTGACACCCGGGGCCAACGTCCTGACTTTC. Its protein is CASSVTPGANVLTF.

The chain couples TRBV27 to TRBJ1-1; D ambiguous. CDR1 MNHEY and CDR2 SMNVEV come from the germline V gene (reference sequence). V was cut by 5 bases and J by 11 bases, with 21 bases left in between. CDR3 length equals 14 residues. The CDR3 sequence: CASSPSRSVGWAFF. The CDR3 DNA sequence: TGTGCCAGCAGTCCCTCCCGGAGTGTCGGCTGGGCTTTCTTT.

The rearrangement links TRBV6-5 to TRBJ2-1; 13 bases are shared with TRBD2. CDR1 is MNHEY and CDR2 is SVGAGI in the germline V gene. The ends lost 6 bases at V and 7 bases at J; junction bases unmatched: 9. This CDR3 has 16 amino acids. As DNA, the CDR3 is TGTGCCAGCAGAGCACTAGCGGGGGGGCCCAGAAATGAGCAGTTCTTC. The encoded protein is CASRALAGGPRNEQFF.